One and the same sample provided the 28 T cell receptor beta chains below, sequenced in a study of shared clonotypes between healthy human individuals. Method: immunoSEQ multiplex PCR; TCRdb's copy keeps in-frame clones and lacks some. The data contain about 2 million clones, over 85% of them seen just once; the ten biggest clones take up about 0.13%. The sample taken for sequencing was naive CD4+ T cells sorted from blood. Subset defined: CD45RA+ positively selected. All receptors come from a man aged 18 to 29 in good health.

The chain joins TRBV28 to TRBJ2-7, with TRBD1 identical over 10 bases. This CDR3 has 15 amino acids. The germline gives CDR1 MDHEN, CDR2 SYDVKM. Trimming at V came to 5 bases and at J to 3 bases, leaving 7 bases not matched to a gene. The CDR3 DNA reads as TGTGCCAGCAGTGAGCCGGGACAGGGGCTCTACGAGCAGTACTTC. Its protein is CASSEPGQGLYEQYF.

The chain employs TRBV5-4 and TRBJ2-5; 9 bases agree with TRBD2. V was pared by 4 bases and J by 5 bases, with 6 bases of the junction left unmatched. Germline V lookup: CDR1 SGHNT, CDR2 YYREEE (reference sequence). The CDR3 length is 14 residues. The CDR3 loop is CASSRGLAAETQYF. CDR3 bases: TGTGCCAGCAGCAGGGGACTAGCTGCGGAGACCCAGTACTTC.

The chain employs TRBV7-9 and TRBJ2-5, with D unclear. CDR3 size: 14 residues. Germline V gene data show CDR1 as SEHNR and CDR2 as FQNEAQ (reference sequence). Trimming shortened V by 3 bases and J by 0 bases, and 8 bases separated the two germline ends. CDR3 sequence reads: CASSLRQNQETQYF. The DNA for the CDR3 is TGTGCCAGCAGCTTGAGGCAAAACCAAGAGACCCAGTACTTC.

Regarding this clone: The same CDR3 arises from other DNA sequences in this sample as well. J is TRBJ1-5 and V is TRBV7-9; D perhaps matches TRBD1 (5 bases). The CDR3 sequence is 15 residues long. Trimming left V 0 bases short and J 0 bases short, with 6 bases between. Germline V lookup: CDR1 SEHNR, CDR2 FQNEAQ (reference sequence). Here the CDR3 DNA reads TGTGCCAGCAGCTTAGCAGGGGATAGCAATCAGCCCCAGCATTTT. This sequence encodes CASSLAGDSNQPQHF.

The chain combines TRBV9 with TRBJ1-1, with TRBD1 matching 7 bases. Looked up from germline, CDR1 is SGDLS and CDR2 is YYNGEE. The CDR3 runs 16 residues. V was pared by 3 bases and J by 4 bases, with 12 bases of the junction left unmatched. The CDR3 DNA is TGTGCCAGCAGCGCGCGACAGGGACAGAGTCGCACTGAAGCTTTCTTT. Protein product: CASSARQGQSRTEAFF.

The CDR3 DNA reads TGTGCCAGCAGTGTCCTGCAGGGACCCCCCCAGCATTTT. Translating it yields CASSVLQGPPQHF. The chain employs TRBV6-4 and TRBJ1-5, with D tentatively TRBD1 (5 bases). V was pared by 4 bases and J by 10 bases, with 14 bases between. This CDR3 spans 13 amino acids. Germline lookup yields CDR1 MRHNA and CDR2 SNTAGT.

This chain links TRBV28 with TRBJ2-7; D gene ambiguous. CDR3 length: 11 residues. From germline, CDR1 is MDHEN and CDR2 SYDVKM. V lost 5 bases to trimming and J lost 7 bases, with 9 bases between them. CDR3 loop: CASSLRTEQYF. The DNA of the CDR3 is TGTGCCAGCAGTCTCCGAACAGAGCAGTACTTC.

The chain recombines TRBV5-6 with TRBJ2-7; 7 bases agree with TRBD2. The CDR3 contains 13 residues. Germline-derived CDR1 and CDR2 are SGHDT and YYEEEE. J lost 6 bases, V lost 4 bases, and 7 bases had no gene match. The CDR3: CASSRDPGGEQYF. The CDR3 region has the DNA TGTGCCAGCAGCCGGGACCCGGGAGGCGAGCAGTACTTC.

V is TRBV10-3 and J is TRBJ1-4; tentatively, D is TRBD1 (5 bases). The CDR3 sequence is 11 residues long. The germline CDR1 and CDR2 sequences are ENHRY and SYGVKD. V was clipped by 11 bases and J by 8 bases, with 12 bases between them. The CDR3 loop reads CAVLEGEKLFF. In nucleotides, the CDR3 is TGTGCCGTCCTAGAGGGGGAAAAACTGTTTTTT.

The count of this clone is one. The V and J genes are TRBV6-1 and TRBJ2-3, with D maybe TRBD2 (5 bases). The germline V gene has CDR1 MNHNS and CDR2 SASEGT. The V end lost 7 bases, the J end lost 0 bases, and 14 bases lay between the germline ends. The CDR3 is 15 amino acids. The CDR3 DNA sequence: TGTGCCAGCAAAATCCCCGGGATTAGCACAGATACGCAGTATTTT. Translating it yields CASKIPGISTDTQYF.

The chain has TRBV30 and TRBJ2-1, with 7 positions matching TRBD2. The CDR3 consists of 13 residues. Germline assignment: CDR1 GTSNPN and CDR2 SVGIG (reference sequence). Germline trimming cut 2 bases from V and 5 bases from J; bases unmatched to any gene: 3. The CDR3 DNA follows: TGTGCCTGGAGTCCTCTAGCGGACAATGAGCAGTTCTTC. Translation gives CAWSPLADNEQFF.

The chain uses TRBV7-2 and TRBJ2-2; possibly TRBD2 for D (5 bases). V lost 5 bases, J lost 7 bases, and 14 bases lay in between. Germline CDR1 SGHTA, CDR2 FQGNSA. The length of the CDR3 is 14 residues. CDR3 region: CASSPRGLLGELFF. The DNA of the CDR3 is TGTGCCAGCAGCCCCCGGGGTCTACTCGGGGAGCTGTTTTTT.

As to this clone: This same CDR3 is encoded by further DNA sequences in the sample. This sequence joins TRBV5-1 and TRBJ2-7; TRBD1 aligns across 7 bases. CDR1 SGHRS and CDR2 YFSETQ come from the germline V gene. This CDR3 has 14 amino acids. V lost 3 bases, J lost 2 bases, and 5 bases stayed unmatched. This CDR3 is CASSSGTATYEQYF. CDR3 DNA: TGCGCCAGCAGCTCCGGGACAGCCACCTACGAGCAGTACTTC.

The chain recombines TRBV5-4 with TRBJ1-1, with D tentatively TRBD1 (6 bases). V was cut by 7 bases and J by 1 base, with 14 bases left in between. The CDR3 spans 14 residues. Germline CDR1 SGHNT, CDR2 YYREEE (reference sequence). The CDR3 coding sequence is TGTGCCAGCCGTAGGGACACCCAGAACACTGAAGCTTTCTTT. Translated, it gives CASRRDTQNTEAFF.

This chain joins TRBV6-5 and TRBJ2-5; maybe TRBD2 (5 bases). Germline V gene data show CDR1 as MNHEY and CDR2 as SVGAGI. The V and J ends lost 3 bases and 2 bases respectively, with 10 bases between them. CDR3 size: 14 residues. The CDR3 sequence: CASSYAGLQETQYF. CDR3 nucleotide sequence: TGTGCCAGCAGTTATGCAGGACTTCAAGAGACCCAGTACTTC.

For this clone: At one of its ends the junction is not consistent with the germline gene, which may arise from a read error. V is TRBV27 and J is TRBJ2-3; the match to TRBD2 covers 7 bases. The CDR3 consists of 16 residues. From germline, CDR1 is MNHEY and CDR2 SMNVEV (reference sequence). In DNA, the CDR3 is TGTGCCACCAGTAATCGTGGGGGGGGGAGCACAGATACGCAGTATTTT. Protein sequence: CATSNRGGGSTDTQYF.

A remark on this clone: Other DNA sequences in the sample encode the same CDR3. The gene calls are TRBV5-1 and TRBJ2-3; the D call may be TRBD1 or TRBD2 (5 bases each). Germline CDR1 SGHRS, CDR2 YFSETQ. This CDR3 contains 14 residues. The germline V and J ends were trimmed by 0 bases and 4 bases, with 9 bases remaining between them. Here the CDR3 reads CASSLERGSDTQYF. In nucleotides, the CDR3 is TGCGCCAGCAGCTTGGAACGGGGCTCAGATACGCAGTATTTT.

This chain connects TRBV19 to TRBJ1-2, with D perhaps TRBD1 (5 bases). CDR1 and CDR2 (germline): LNHDA, SQIVND (reference sequence). V was pared by 7 bases and J by 3 bases, with 12 bases between. The length of the CDR3 is 13 residues. CDR3 loop: CASNSQGYYGYTF. The CDR3 bases are TGTGCCAGTAACAGTCAGGGATACTATGGCTACACCTTC.

Notes on this clone: Additional DNA sequences in this sample encode the identical CDR3. The gene calls are TRBV5-1 and TRBJ1-2; possible D gene TRBD1, 5 bases. Germline-derived CDR1 and CDR2 are SGHRS and YFSETQ. CDR3 size: 14 residues. Trimming left V 0 bases short and J 5 bases short, with 11 bases between. The CDR3 reads CASSLEGAGYGYTF. The CDR3 DNA reads as TGCGCCAGCAGCTTGGAAGGGGCGGGATATGGCTACACCTTC.

V and J are TRBV28 and TRBJ1-6, with 7 bases matching TRBD1. The CDR3 length is 16 residues. Germline lookup yields CDR1 MDHEN and CDR2 SYDVKM. V was pared by 6 bases and J by 14 bases, with 19 bases of the junction left unmatched. The CDR3 reads CASSEGGGPSKGTLHF. DNA for the CDR3: TGTGCCAGCAGCGAAGGGGGCGGACCCAGCAAGGGAACCCTCCACTTT.

The chain has TRBV5-4 and TRBJ1-1; D not certain. This CDR3 comprises 15 residues. V lost 5 bases to trimming and J lost 0 bases, with 14 bases between them. Germline V CDR1 and CDR2: SGHNT, YYREEE (reference sequence). CDR3 in DNA: TGTGCCAGCAGTCTCGTCGGGCAGGTGAACACTGAAGCTTTCTTT. It translates to CASSLVGQVNTEAFF.

CDR3 sequence: CASRLGQGGVHEAFF. In DNA, the CDR3 is TGTGCCAGCAGACTTGGACAGGGTGGAGTTCATGAAGCTTTCTTT. The J gene is TRBJ1-1, the V gene TRBV5-4; TRBD1 matches 8 bases. From germline, CDR1 is SGHNT and CDR2 YYREEE (reference sequence). J was trimmed by 7 bases and V by 5 bases; bases with no gene match: 13. The CDR3 is 15 residues long.

CDR3 amino acids: CAWKASGETQYF. In DNA, the CDR3 is TGTGCCTGGAAGGCTAGCGGGGAGACCCAGTACTTC. V gene TRBV30 combines with J gene TRBJ2-5; TRBD2 matches 8 bases. CDR3 length equals 12 residues. CDR1 is GTSNPN and CDR2 is SVGIG in the germline V gene (reference sequence). The V and J ends lost 4 bases and 5 bases, in that order; junction bases with no gene match: 3.

The chain links TRBV6-1 to TRBJ1-6, with TRBD1 matching over 9 bases. Losses at the gene ends were 8 bases for V and 6 bases for J; bases not matched to a gene: 2. Germline V gene data show CDR1 as MNHNS and CDR2 as SASEGT. The CDR3 has 13 amino acids. DNA of the CDR3: TGTGCCAGCGAGGACAGGGGTAATTCACCCCTCCACTTT. It yields the protein CASEDRGNSPLHF.

As for this clone: The sample holds other DNA sequences that translate to the same CDR3. The chain links TRBV7-2 to TRBJ2-5; tentatively, D is TRBD2 (6 bases). This CDR3 comprises 13 residues. V was clipped by 1 base and J by 5 bases, with 8 bases between them. CDR1 SGHTA and CDR2 FQGNSA come from the germline V gene. This CDR3 reads CASSLGLAETQYF. The CDR3, as DNA: TGTGCCAGCAGCTTAGGTCTAGCGGAGACCCAGTACTTC.

This rearrangement joins TRBV27 to TRBJ2-7, with 9 bases fitting TRBD1. Germline CDR1 and CDR2: MNHEY and SMNVEV (reference sequence). The V segment lost 6 bases and the J segment 2 bases; nucleotides outside the gene matches: 5. The CDR3 has 14 residues. The CDR3 region has the DNA TGTGCCAGCAGAAGGACAGGGGCAACCTACGAGCAGTACTTC. The encoded protein is CASRRTGATYEQYF.

V is TRBV19 and J is TRBJ2-2; D is unclear. Trimming left V 4 bases short and J 2 bases short, with 8 bases between. Germline V CDR1 and CDR2: LNHDA, SQIVND (reference sequence). CDR3 length equals 14 residues. The CDR3 spells CASSTQYNTGELFF. CDR3 nucleotide sequence: TGTGCCAGTAGTACCCAATACAACACCGGGGAGCTGTTTTTT.

In this sample, this clone turned up once. This chain uses TRBV6-5 with TRBJ1-1; a possible D gene is TRBD1 (5 bases). The CDR3 runs to 13 residues. V was cut by 6 bases and J by 2 bases, with 10 bases left in between. The germline V gene has CDR1 MNHEY and CDR2 SVGAGI. The CDR3 spells CASRTRDNTEAFF. The CDR3 bases are TGTGCCAGCAGAACCCGGGACAACACTGAAGCTTTCTTT.